A few counts support the clone carrying this T cell receptor beta chain. The antigen is unknown. This specimen belongs to a study of cytomegalovirus exposure and HLA in healthy donors. Study results and caveats: Confirmation was obtained in vitro that a few CMV-associated chains are specific for CMV antigens.

Trimming removed 5 bases from V and 2 bases from J, with 7 bases in between. In germline, CDR1 is SQVTM, CDR2 ANQGSEA. This CDR3 spans 12 amino acids. The PCR employed 60 Vbeta primers together with 13 Jbeta primers. Assay used: immunoSEQ multiplex PCR; TCRdb lists only in-frame clones, some missing. Here the sample spans some 150,000 clones, under 85% being singletons. V gene TRBV29-1 combines with J gene TRBJ1-5, with D tentatively TRBD1 (6 bases). Source material: PBMCs. The source is a woman aged 25 to 39 in good health and CMV-seronegative. The CDR3 spells CSVSGGNQPQHF. CDR3 nucleotide sequence: TGCAGCGTTTCAGGGGGCAATCAGCCCCAGCATTTT.